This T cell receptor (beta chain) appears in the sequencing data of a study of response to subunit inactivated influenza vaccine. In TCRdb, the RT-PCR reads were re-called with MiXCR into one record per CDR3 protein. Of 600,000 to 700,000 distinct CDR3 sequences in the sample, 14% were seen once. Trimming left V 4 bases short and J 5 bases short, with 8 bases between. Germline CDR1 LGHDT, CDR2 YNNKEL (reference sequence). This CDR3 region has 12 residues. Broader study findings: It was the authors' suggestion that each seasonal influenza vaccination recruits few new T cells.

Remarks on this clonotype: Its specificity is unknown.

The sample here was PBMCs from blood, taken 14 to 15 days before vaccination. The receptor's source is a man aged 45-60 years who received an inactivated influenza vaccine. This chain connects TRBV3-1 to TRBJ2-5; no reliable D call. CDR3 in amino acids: CASSPHSETQYF. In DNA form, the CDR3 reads TGTGCCAGCAGCCCCCACTCGGAGACCCAGTACTTC.